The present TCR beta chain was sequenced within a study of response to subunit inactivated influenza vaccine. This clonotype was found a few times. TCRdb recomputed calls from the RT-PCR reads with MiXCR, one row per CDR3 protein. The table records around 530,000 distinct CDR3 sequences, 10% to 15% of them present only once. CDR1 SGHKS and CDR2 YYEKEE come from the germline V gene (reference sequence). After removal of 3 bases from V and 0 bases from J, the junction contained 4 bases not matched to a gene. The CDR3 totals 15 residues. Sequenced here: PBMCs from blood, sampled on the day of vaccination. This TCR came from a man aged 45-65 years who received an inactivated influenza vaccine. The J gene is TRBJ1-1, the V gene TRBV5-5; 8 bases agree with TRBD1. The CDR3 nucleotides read TGTGCCAGCAGCTCCGACAGGGGCCTGAACACTGAAGCTTTCTTT. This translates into CASSSDRGLNTEAFF.